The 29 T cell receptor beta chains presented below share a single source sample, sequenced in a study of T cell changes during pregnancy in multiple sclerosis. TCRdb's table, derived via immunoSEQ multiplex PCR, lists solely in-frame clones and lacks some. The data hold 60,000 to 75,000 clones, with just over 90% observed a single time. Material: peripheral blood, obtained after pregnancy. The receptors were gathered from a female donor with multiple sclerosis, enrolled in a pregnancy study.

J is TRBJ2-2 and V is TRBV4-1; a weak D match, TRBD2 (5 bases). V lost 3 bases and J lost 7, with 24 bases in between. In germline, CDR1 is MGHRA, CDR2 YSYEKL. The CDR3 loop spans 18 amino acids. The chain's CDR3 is CASSQPLAGFRIDGELFF. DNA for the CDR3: TGCGCCAGCAGCCAGCCCCTGGCGGGTTTCCGAATCGACGGGGAGCTGTTTTTT.

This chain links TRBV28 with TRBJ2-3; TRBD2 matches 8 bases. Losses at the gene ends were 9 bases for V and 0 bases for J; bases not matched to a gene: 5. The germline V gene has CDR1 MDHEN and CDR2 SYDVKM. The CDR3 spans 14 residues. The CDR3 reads CASSQRGSTDTQYF. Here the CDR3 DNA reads TGTGCCAGTAGCCAGCGGGGGAGCACAGATACGCAGTATTTT.

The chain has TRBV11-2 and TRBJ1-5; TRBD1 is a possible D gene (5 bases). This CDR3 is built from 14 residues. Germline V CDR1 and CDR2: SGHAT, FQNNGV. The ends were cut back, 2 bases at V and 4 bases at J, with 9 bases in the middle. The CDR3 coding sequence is TGTGCCAGCAGCTTAAATCCAGGGAATCAGCCCCAGCATTTT. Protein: CASSLNPGNQPQHF.

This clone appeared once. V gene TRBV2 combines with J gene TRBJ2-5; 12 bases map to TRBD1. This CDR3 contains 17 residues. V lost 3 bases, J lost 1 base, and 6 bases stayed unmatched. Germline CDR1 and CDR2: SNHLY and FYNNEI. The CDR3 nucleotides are TGTGCCAGCAGTGACGGGTTGGGACAGGGGGCCCAAGAGACCCAGTACTTC. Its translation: CASSDGLGQGAQETQYF.

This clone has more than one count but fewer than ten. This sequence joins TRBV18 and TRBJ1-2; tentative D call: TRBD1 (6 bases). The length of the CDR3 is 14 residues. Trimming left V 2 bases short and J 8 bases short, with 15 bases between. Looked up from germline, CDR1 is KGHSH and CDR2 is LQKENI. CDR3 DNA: TGTGCCAGCTCACCATCGAACAGGGTAGACGGCTACACCTTC. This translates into CASSPSNRVDGYTF.

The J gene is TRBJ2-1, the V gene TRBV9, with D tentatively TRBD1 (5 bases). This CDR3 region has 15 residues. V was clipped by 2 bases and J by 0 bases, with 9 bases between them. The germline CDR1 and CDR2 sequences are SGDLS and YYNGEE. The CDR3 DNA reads TGTGCCAGCAGCGTCGACAGAAACTCCTACAATGAGCAGTTCTTC. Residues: CASSVDRNSYNEQFF.

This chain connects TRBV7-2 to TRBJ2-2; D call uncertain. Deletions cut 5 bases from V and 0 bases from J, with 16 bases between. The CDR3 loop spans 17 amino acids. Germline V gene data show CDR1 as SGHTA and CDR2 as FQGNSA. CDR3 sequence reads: CASSPPQAITNTGELFF. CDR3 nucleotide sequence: TGTGCCAGCAGCCCGCCCCAGGCTATCACGAACACCGGGGAGCTGTTTTTT.

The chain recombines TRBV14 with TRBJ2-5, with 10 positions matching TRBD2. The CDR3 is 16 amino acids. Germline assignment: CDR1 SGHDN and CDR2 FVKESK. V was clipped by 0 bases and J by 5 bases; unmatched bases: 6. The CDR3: CASSQESGLARETQYF. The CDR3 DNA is TGTGCCAGCAGCCAAGAATCGGGACTAGCGAGGGAGACCCAGTACTTC.

The CDR3 sequence is CASSLLTGQNIQYF. The CDR3 region has the DNA TGTGCCAGCAGCCTACTGACAGGGCAAAACATTCAGTACTTC. The chain links TRBV5-6 to TRBJ2-4; 7 bases agree with TRBD1. Germline V gene sequence: CDR1 SGHDT, CDR2 YYEEEE. J was trimmed by 5 bases and V by 4 bases; bases with no gene match: 6. The CDR3 is 14 residues long.

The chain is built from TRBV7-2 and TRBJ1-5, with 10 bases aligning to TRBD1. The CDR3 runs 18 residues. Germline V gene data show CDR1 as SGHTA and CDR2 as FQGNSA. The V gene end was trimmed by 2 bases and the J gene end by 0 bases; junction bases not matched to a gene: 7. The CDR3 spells CASSLRGQGPYSNQPQHF. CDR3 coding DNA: TGTGCCAGCAGCTTACGGGGACAGGGGCCCTATAGCAATCAGCCCCAGCATTTT.

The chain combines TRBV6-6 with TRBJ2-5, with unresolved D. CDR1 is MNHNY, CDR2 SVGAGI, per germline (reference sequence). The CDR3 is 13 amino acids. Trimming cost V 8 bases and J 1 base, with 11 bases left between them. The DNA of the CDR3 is TGTGCCAGCCTCACAGATACCCAAGAGACCCAGTACTTC. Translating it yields CASLTDTQETQYF.

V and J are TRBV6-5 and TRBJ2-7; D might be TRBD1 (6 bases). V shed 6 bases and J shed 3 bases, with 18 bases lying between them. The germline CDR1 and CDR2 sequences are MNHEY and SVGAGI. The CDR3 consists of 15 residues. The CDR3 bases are TGTGCCAGCAGCCCCGACAGGCCACTGAGCTACGAGCAGTACTTC. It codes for CASSPDRPLSYEQYF.

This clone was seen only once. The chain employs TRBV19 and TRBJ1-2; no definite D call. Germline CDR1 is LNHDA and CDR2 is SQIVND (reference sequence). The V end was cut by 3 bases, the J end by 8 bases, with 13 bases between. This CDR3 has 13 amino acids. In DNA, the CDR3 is TGTGCCAGTAGTATCGGTCCTTACGCCGGCTACACCTTC. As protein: CASSIGPYAGYTF. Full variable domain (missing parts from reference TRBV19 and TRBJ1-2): DGGITQSPKYLFRKEGQNVTLSCEQNLNHDAMYWYRQDPGQGLRLIYYSQIVNDFQKGDIAEGYSVSREKKESFPLTVTSAQKNPTAFYLCASSIGPYAGYTFGSGTRLTVV.

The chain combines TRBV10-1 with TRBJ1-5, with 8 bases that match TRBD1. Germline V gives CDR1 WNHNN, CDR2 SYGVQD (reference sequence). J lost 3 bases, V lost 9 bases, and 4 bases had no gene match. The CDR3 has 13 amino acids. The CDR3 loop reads CARRQGFNQPQHF. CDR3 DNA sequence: TGCGCCAGGAGACAGGGGTTCAATCAGCCCCAGCATTTT.

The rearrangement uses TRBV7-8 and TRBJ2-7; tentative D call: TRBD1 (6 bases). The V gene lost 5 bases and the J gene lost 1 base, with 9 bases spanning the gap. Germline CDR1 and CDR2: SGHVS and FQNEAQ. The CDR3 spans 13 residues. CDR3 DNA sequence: TGTGCCAGCAGCGTTACAGGGTCCTACGAGCAGTACTTC. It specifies CASSVTGSYEQYF. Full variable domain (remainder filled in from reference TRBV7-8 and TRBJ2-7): GAGVSQSPRYKVAKRGQDVALRCDPISGHVSLFWYQQALGQGPEFLTYFQNEAQLDKSGLPSDRFFAERPEGSVSTLKIQRTQQEDSAVYLCASSVTGSYEQYFGPGTRLTVT.

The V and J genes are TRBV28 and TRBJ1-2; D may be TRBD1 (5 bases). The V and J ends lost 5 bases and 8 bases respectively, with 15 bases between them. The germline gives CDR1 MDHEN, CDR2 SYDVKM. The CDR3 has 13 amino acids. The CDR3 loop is CASSPLQDTGYTF. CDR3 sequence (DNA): TGTGCCAGCAGTCCACTACAGGACACCGGCTACACCTTC.

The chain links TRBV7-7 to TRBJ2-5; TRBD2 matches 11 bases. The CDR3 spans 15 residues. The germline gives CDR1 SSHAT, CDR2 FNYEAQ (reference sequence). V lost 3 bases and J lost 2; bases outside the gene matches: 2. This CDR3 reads CASSFTSGRQETQYF. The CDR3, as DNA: TGTGCCAGCAGCTTCACTAGCGGGAGACAAGAGACCCAGTACTTC. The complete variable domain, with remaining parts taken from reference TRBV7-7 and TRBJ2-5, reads GAGVSQSPRYKVTKRGQDVTLRCDPISSHATLYWYQQALGQGPEFLTYFNYEAQPDKSGLPSDRFSAERPEGSISTLTIQRTEQRDSAMYRCASSFTSGRQETQYFGPGTRLLVL.

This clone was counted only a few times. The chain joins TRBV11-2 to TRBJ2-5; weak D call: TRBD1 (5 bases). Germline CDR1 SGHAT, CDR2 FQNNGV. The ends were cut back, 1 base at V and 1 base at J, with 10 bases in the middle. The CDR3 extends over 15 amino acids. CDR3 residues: CASSLGQKVQETQYF. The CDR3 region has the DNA TGTGCCAGCAGCTTAGGACAGAAGGTCCAAGAGACCCAGTACTTC.

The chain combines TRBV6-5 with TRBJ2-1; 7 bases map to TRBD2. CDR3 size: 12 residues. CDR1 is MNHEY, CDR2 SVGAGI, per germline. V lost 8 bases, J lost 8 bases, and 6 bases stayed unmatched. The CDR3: CASRDYSDEQFF. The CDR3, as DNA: TGTGCCAGCCGGGACTACTCAGATGAGCAGTTCTTC.

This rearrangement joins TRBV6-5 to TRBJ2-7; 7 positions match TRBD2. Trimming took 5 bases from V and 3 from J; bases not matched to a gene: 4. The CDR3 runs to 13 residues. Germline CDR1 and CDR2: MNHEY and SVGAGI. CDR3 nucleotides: TGTGCCAGCAGTCCCGGGAGGATCTACGAGCAGTACTTC. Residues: CASSPGRIYEQYF.

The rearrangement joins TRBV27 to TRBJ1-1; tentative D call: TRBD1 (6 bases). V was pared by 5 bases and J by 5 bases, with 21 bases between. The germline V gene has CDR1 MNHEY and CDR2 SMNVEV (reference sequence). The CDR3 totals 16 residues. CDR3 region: CASSPTPRGAGTEAFF. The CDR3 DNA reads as TGTGCCAGCAGTCCGACCCCCCGGGGGGCAGGTACTGAAGCTTTCTTT.

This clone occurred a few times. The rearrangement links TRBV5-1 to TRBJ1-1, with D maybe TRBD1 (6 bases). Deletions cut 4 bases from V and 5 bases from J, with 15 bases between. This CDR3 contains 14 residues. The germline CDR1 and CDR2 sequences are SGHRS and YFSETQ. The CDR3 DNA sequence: TGCGCCAGCAGCCTTCGAATCCAGGGGACTGAAGCTTTCTTT. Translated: CASSLRIQGTEAFF. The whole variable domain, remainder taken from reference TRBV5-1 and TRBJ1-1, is KAGVTQTPRYLIKTRGQQVTLSCSPISGHRSVSWYQQTPGQGLQFLFEYFSETQRNKGNFPGRFSGRQFSNSRSEMNVSTLELGDSALYLCASSLRIQGTEAFFGQGTRLTVV.

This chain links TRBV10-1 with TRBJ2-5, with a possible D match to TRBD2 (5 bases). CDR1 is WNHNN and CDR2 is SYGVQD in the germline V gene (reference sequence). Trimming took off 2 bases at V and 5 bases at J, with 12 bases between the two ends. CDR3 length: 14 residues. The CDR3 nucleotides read TGCGCCAGCAGTGAGACAATCACGGGGGAGACCCAGTACTTC. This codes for CASSETITGETQYF.

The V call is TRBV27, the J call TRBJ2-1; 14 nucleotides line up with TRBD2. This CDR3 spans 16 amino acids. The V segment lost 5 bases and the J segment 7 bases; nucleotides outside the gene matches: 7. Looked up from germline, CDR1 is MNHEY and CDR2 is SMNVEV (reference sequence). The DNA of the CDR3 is TGTGCCAGCAGTCTAGGACTAGCGGGAGGTTGGAATGAGCAGTTCTTC. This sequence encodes CASSLGLAGGWNEQFF.

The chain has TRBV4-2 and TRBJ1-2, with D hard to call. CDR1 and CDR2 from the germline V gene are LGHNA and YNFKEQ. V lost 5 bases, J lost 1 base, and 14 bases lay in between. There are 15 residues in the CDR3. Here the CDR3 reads CASSTPGVGNYGYTF. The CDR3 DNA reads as TGTGCCAGCAGCACCCCGGGTGTCGGTAACTATGGCTACACCTTC.

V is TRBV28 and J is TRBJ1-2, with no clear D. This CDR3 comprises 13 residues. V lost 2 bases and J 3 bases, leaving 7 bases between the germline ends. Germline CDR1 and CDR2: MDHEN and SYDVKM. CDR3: CASSLGRYYGYTF. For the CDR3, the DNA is TGTGCCAGCAGTTTAGGCAGATACTATGGCTACACCTTC.

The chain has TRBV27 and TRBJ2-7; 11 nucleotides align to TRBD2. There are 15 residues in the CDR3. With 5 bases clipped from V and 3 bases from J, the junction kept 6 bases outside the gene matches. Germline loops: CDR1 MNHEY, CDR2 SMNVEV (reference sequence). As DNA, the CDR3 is TGTGCCAGCAGTCCTGGTACTAGCGGGAGCTACGAGCAGTACTTC. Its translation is CASSPGTSGSYEQYF.

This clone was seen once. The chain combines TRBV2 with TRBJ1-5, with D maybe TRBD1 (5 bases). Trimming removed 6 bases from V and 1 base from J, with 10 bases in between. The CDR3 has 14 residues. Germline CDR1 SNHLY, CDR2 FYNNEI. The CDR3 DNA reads TGTGCCAGCAGCAGGGAAGCAAGCAATCAGCCCCAGCATTTT. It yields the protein CASSREASNQPQHF.

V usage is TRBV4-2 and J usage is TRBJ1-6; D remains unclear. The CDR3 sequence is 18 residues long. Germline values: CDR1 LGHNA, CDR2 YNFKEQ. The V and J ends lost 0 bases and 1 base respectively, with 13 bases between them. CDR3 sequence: CASSQEVPGDSYNSPLHF. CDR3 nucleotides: TGTGCCAGCAGCCAAGAAGTGCCGGGAGATTCCTATAATTCACCCCTCCACTTT.